This T cell receptor (beta chain) emerged from a study of T-cell reconstitution after alpha-beta-depleted transplantation in children. Regarding the study as a whole: T-cell counts and diversity were attributed mostly to newly produced T cells one year after transplant. Alpha-beta T cells about two months after transplant reportedly derived from several hundred expanded graft clones. Day-60 TCRbeta diversity that was high in some patients was derived from surviving recipient T cells and thymic progenitors.

The CDR3 has 15 residues. Germline V gene lookup returns CDR1 SGHRS and CDR2 YFSETQ. The V end lost 4 bases, the J end lost 1 base, and 12 bases lay between the germline ends. This sample's TCRbeta library carried unique molecular identifier barcodes. One entry per CDR3 protein results from TCRdb running MiXCR on the PCR reads. The sample lists around 230,000 distinct CDR3 sequences; around a sixth were seen once. This clonotype was counted only a few times. No antigen is known for it. The chain is built from TRBV5-1 and TRBJ2-1; possibly TRBD1 or TRBD2 for D (5 bases each). The sequences come from PBMCs, mostly from graft donor cells, collected 360 days after TCRalphabeta/CD19-depleted stem cell transplant. The TCR comes from a male patient aged 2-10 years who had a stem cell transplant for acute lymphoblastic leukemia, so the T cells may come from the graft donor. CDR3 nucleotides: TGCGCCAGCAGCCCCGGGACCCAGTCCTACAATGAGCAGTTCTTC. It is translated as CASSPGTQSYNEQFF.